This T cell receptor beta chain originates from a study of blood T cell repertoires in COVID-19. The overall study: The United States, Italy and Spain supplied acute and convalescent COVID-19 samples. T cells, B-cell-depleted T cells, or PBMCs provided the cDNA or gDNA that served as material.

The CDR3 contains 14 residues. CDR1 and CDR2 (germline): SGHTA, FQGNSA. Trimming cost V 2 bases and J 0 bases, with 7 bases left between them. The authors' processing: Reference gene primers were amplified, and this amplification served to estimate nucleated cell counts. Method: immunoSEQ multiplex PCR; TCRdb's copy keeps in-frame clones and lacks some. The DNA was the basis for D and trimming; V, J and clone size are from that table. The top ten hold less than 25% of the sample, which has around 190,000 clones, 85% to 90% seen once. The sequence was collected from a man in his 70s with active or convalescent COVID-19. V is TRBV7-2 and J is TRBJ1-1; no clear D gene. The sequenced material came from peripheral blood. CDR3 bases: TGTGCCAGCAGCTTAATGGACTTGAACACTGAAGCTTTCTTT. Amino acid sequence: CASSLMDLNTEAFF.